This T cell receptor (beta chain) was recorded in a study of T cells in localized non-small cell lung cancer. The table came from immunoSEQ multiplex PCR; TCRdb's copy has only in-frame clones and leaves some out. The sample comprises about 21,000 clones, 70% to 90% of which are singletons, and 20% to 25% rests with the top ten. Germline V gene data show CDR1 as MDHEN and CDR2 as SYDVKM. This CDR3 is 13 amino acids long. Between the trimmed V and J ends, which lost 4 bases and 4 bases, there was a span of 7 bases. The rearrangement uses TRBV28 and TRBJ2-2; D not certain. The input for sequencing was PBMCs, taken before any cancer treatment. This receptor was identified in a man aged 35-75 years with stage II squamous cell lung carcinoma. In DNA, the CDR3 is TGTGCCAGCAGTTACACCCGCACCGGGGAGCTGTTTTTT. Its translation is CASSYTRTGELFF.